This T cell receptor beta chain stems from a study of blood T cells in healthy people across ages. It was with a sample-barcoded 5' primer and a J-beta primer mix that a second PCR of roughly 7 to 12 cycles was run. TCRdb reprocessed the 5' RACE reads with MiXCR, giving one entry per CDR3 protein. The sample lists around 940,000 distinct CDR3 sequences; roughly 51% were seen once. Each of the donors had 8 to 10 milliliters of peripheral blood drawn into EDTA-treated Vacutainer tubes. Every sample had a minimum of 6 million PBMCs isolated. This CDR3 has 16 residues. The V gene lost 0 bases and the J gene lost 0 bases, with 6 bases spanning the gap. In germline, CDR1 is MNHEY, CDR2 SMNVEV (reference sequence).

This TCR came from a woman in her sixties in good health. The sequencing sample was made of blood. V gene TRBV27 combines with J gene TRBJ1-6, with D possibly being TRBD1 (5 bases). The CDR3 reads CASSLSQGSYNSPLHF. The DNA of the CDR3 is TGTGCCAGCAGTTTATCGCAGGGCTCCTATAATTCACCCCTCCACTTT.